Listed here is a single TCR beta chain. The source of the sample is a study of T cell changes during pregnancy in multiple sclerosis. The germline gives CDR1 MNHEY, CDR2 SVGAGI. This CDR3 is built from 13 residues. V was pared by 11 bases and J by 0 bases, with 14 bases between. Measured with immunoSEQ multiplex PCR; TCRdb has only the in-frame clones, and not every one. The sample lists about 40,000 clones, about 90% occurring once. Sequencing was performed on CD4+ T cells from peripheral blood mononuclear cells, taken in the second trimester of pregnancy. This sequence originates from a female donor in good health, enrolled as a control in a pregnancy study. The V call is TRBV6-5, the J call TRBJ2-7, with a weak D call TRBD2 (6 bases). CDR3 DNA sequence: TGTGCCTCTCAACCCGGGAGCTCCTACGAGCAGTACTTC. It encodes CASQPGSSYEQYF.